This T cell receptor (beta chain) emerged from a study of shared clonotypes between healthy human individuals. Repertoires were generated with immunoSEQ multiplex PCR, while TCRdb's copy carries only in-frame clones and drops some. The sample carries under 600,000 clones, about 96% recorded once. V lost 0 bases and J 6 bases, leaving 15 bases between the germline ends. Germline CDR1 MNHNS, CDR2 SASEGT. This CDR3 has 16 amino acids. The chain is built from TRBV6-1 and TRBJ1-5; weak D call: TRBD1 (5 bases). This TCR was recovered from a woman in her 30s in good health. The sequencing input was naive CD4+ T cells sorted from blood. Specified subset: CD45RA+ positively selected. In DNA form, the CDR3 reads TGTGCCAGCAGTGAAGCGCACGGCAGGGTCGGTCAGCCCCAGCATTTT. Protein sequence: CASSEAHGRVGQPQHF.